This record concerns one TCR beta chain sequence. Its antigen has not been determined. No base quality information exists; no much larger clone differs at one position. The germline V gene sets CDR1 to SGHTS and CDR2 to YDEGEE. Cut back by 10 bases and 3 bases, the V and J ends lie 16 bases apart. Spanning cysteine to phenylalanine, the CDR3 consists of 13 amino acids. Only the CDR3 DNA is retained, 39 bases long and in frame from the first base. Library creation used the immunoSEQ multiplex PCR assay. A mixture of 60 forward primers for TCR Vbeta segments and 13 reverse primers for TCR Jbeta segments was used in the multiplex PCR. Amplification of the CDR3 region of rearranged TCR beta genes was performed with a multiplex PCR assay on genomic DNA. The amplified TCR beta libraries were sequenced on the Illumina HiSeq System as 87-base-pair reads. Turning to the authors' computational methods: A later analysis counted about 80 million unique TCR beta chains across the 666 repertoires, and 9.5 million to 11 million of these chains were shared by at least two donors. A nearest-neighbor algorithm error-corrected the raw reads and collapsed the reads into unique sequences, merging closely related sequences to remove PCR and sequencing errors. Alignment of CDR3 sequences to IMGT reference sequences was used to assign V, D and J gene segments. For a sequence to be retained, at least a six-nucleotide match to both a V gene segment and a J gene segment was required. Rearrangements were called productive when the CDR3 lacked stop codons and stayed in frame with V and J; all others were non-productive. Following IMGT convention, CDR3 was defined as the stretch from the second conserved V-encoded cysteine up to the conserved J-encoded phenylalanine. In an earlier analysis of around 570 of the donors, sequences lacking an unambiguous match to a single V gene segment were excluded. An earlier analysis of some 610 of the donors called V segments functional above 56.7% productive rearrangements and segregating when the between-donor standard deviation exceeded 5%. To diagnose cytomegalovirus status from the catalog of TCR beta chain sequences, a statistical classification framework was built. A later analysis assigned V and J genes by comparing TCR nucleotide sequences with IMGT/GENE-DB human TR gene sequences. A later analysis assigned CDR3 sequences and most-parsimonious VDJ recombination scenarios with the TCRdist pipeline. In a later analysis, each TCR beta chain was defined by its CDR3 amino acid sequence together with its V-gene family, and reads without a unique V-gene family were excluded. As a way to deal with suspected cross-contamination and a sequencing artifact, a later analysis dropped more than 500 nucleotide sequences that were highly shared and had low generation probability. In a later analysis, a clonal expansion index for each public chain was calculated from normalized within-repertoire ranks of inferred template counts. In a later analysis, generation probabilities were computed using a VDJ recombination model fitted to out-of-frame rearrangements, and the results were checked against IGoR. A later analysis scored TCR-TCR, TCR-HLA and TCR-CMV co-occurrence with hypergeometric tests, applying a repertoire-size bias correction to TCR pairs. In a later analysis, false discovery rates were estimated by permuting HLA or CMV assignments 20 times. In a later analysis, co-occurring TCRs were grouped with DBSCAN, and TCRdist sequence similarity was added when clustering was performed within HLA-allele-positive subsets. Repertoires with fewer than 30,000 or more than 120,000 public chains, plus five repertoires with anomalous nucleotide sharing, were excluded from co-occurrence clustering. The clones in this table, taken by TCRdb from immuneACCESS, are in-frame only. Not every clone is retained; where verified, under half of the shortfall comes from an unresolved V gene, and the cause of the rest is unknown. The V and J calls and the clone size are those of that table, but D and trimming were determined from the DNA. The sample includes about 140,000 clones, with approximately 80% observed a single time. Clones ranked in the top ten supply about 2.2% of the sample.

The cohort was made up of approximately 670 healthy bone marrow donors. At the time of sampling, all cohort members were nominally healthy, though unrecorded immune exposures were likely present. The donor tested CMV seropositive, placing the donor among the 290 or so seropositive members of the cohort. A peripheral blood sample was collected from each donor, and TCR beta sequencing was performed on peripheral blood mononuclear cells. Genomic DNA was extracted from the blood cell samples with the Qiagen DNeasy Blood Extraction Kit. These data are taken from a study of cytomegalovirus exposure and HLA in healthy donors listed by TCRdb under 2017. At the level of the whole study: An earlier analysis of 587 of the donors reported 276 Gb of sequence data and approximately 120 million unique TCR beta sequences obtained from some 170 million T cells. About 280 gigabases of sequencing data and approximately 91 million unique TCR sequences made up an early release that covered several hundred HLA-typed donors. Of the 350 to 450 genotyped donors, 75% to 85% were placed in the genetic ancestry cluster associated with self-reported Caucasian donors. The study aimed to test whether cataloging public T cell receptors could reveal signatures of past pathogen exposure. Using immunosequencing, the study profiled T cell repertoires from 666 subjects and related those repertoires to cytomegalovirus serostatus. Along with the roughly 710-subject first cohort, a separate validation cohort of over 90 different subjects was used. To predict cytomegalovirus infection status, the study combined high-throughput TCR immunosequencing, statistical association of individual TCRs with disease status, and machine learning. In a later analysis, previously published TCR beta repertoires from about 640 donors were re-analyzed and high-resolution HLA genotyping was added so that TCR occurrence patterns could be studied. The later analysis used no new phenotypic data to find candidate immune exposures, relying instead on TCR beta sequences and their occurrence across donors. To decide whether each TCR beta V gene segment behaved as functional or pseudogenic, an earlier analysis of fewer than 750 of the donors relied on high-throughput TCR beta sequencing. Alongside the repertoire data, information on donor age, sex, ethnicity and CMV serostatus was compiled. A later genetic analysis used genome-wide SNP genotypes for about 65% of the 666 donors, treating that subset as a discovery cohort. Every discovery cohort repertoire had been produced on one sequencing platform. Both class I and class II loci were covered by HLA typing, at four-digit resolution. The number of typed donors differed by locus: roughly 620-630 for A, B, C, DRB1 and DQB1; 522 for DQA1; around 610 for DPA1; and roughly 450 for DPB1. About five DR-DQ haplotypes were handled as single units for association and clustering because linkage in the cohort was strong. On average, roughly 240,000 unique TCR beta nucleotide sequences were sequenced per donor among a few hundred genotyped donors of the cohort, with 15% to 20% of those sequences being non-productive. Results and caveats for the whole study, not just this receptor: For the cohort, immune exposure information was limited to CMV serostatus. In an earlier analysis of more than 500 of the donors, most TCR beta V segments appeared in productive rearrangements about 90% or about 30% of the time, broadly matching IMGT annotations. A later analysis found that TCR association rates varied across HLA loci, with DRB1 alleles showing the most associated TCRs and HLA-C alleles the fewest. In vitro tests confirmed that a few of the cytomegalovirus-associated TCR beta chains recognize cytomegalovirus antigens. Because counts were too low, seventeen rarely observed V segments, including chromosome 9 orphons, were left out of the earlier analysis of approximately 580 of the donors. An association between a missense DCLRE1C variant and V-gene and J-gene trimming of TCR beta chains was found in a later genetic analysis and replicated in an independent cohort. Across donors, most TCR sequences were observed very rarely, whereas some public TCRs were present in many individuals. In both the original and validation cohorts, the classifier was reported to diagnose cytomegalovirus status with high specificity and sensitivity. A further reported finding was that TCR beta sequences accurately predicted the HLA-A and HLA-B alleles for most subjects in the first cohort. The cohort was sequenced for TCR beta chains only, and without alpha or paired-chain data the features that could be detected were limited. In a later analysis, HLA-associated TCR beta chains showed more clonal expansion and lower generation probabilities than non-associated chains that were equally common. Strong co-occurrence of HLA alleles, especially DR and DQ, made assigning TCR associations to individual alleles difficult. In a later genetic analysis, fewer N-insertions in productive TCRs were reported among donors in an Asian-associated ancestry cluster than the approximately 710-donor mean. Presence/absence analyses assumed roughly uniform sequencing depth across donors, an assumption that may not hold. Because HLA typing was unavailable for some donors at each locus, only the typed subset was used in association tests. Some IMGT-functional V segments, including TRBV6-2 and TRBV6-3, could not be distinguished by the 87-base-pair reads and were therefore excluded. A group of highly shared sequence variants was considered likely to be a technical artifact of the sequencing pipeline. The authors suggested that the approach could potentially be extended to other disease states and immunological phenotypes. Correlated functional status among segregating V segments might be attributable to linkage disequilibrium, but an unknown experimental factor could not be ruled out. Several of the top co-occurrence clusters appeared to be linked to parvovirus B19, influenza, CMV and Epstein-Barr virus, according to a later analysis. Most CMV-associated TCR beta chains appeared to be HLA-restricted in a later analysis, and the HLA associations seemed to be driven largely by CMV exposure. The study listed approximately 160 TCR beta chains as associated with cytomegalovirus. At a false discovery rate of 0.05, a later analysis linked some 17,000 TCR beta sequences to specific HLA alleles.

The rearrangement joined TRBV5-8 to TRBJ1-2, and perhaps TRBD1 as D gene, on 6 matching bases. This TCR derives from a woman aged 18 to 35 in good health and CMV-seropositive. Material: PBMCs. The nucleotide sequence reads TGTGCCGGGGGCTCGGGATTGGACTATGGCTACACCTTC. It codes for CAGGSGLDYGYTF.